This TCR beta chain was found in a study of blood T cells in healthy people across ages. Study at large: T cells yielded about one barcoded beta molecule per two cells through template switching. The study's findings and limits: More naive CD4+ cells and higher diversity were found in long-lived than in aged donors. Age brought a roughly linear fall in TCR beta diversity measured per million T cells.

Using a J-beta primer mix together with a sample-barcoded 5' primer, a second PCR was run for roughly 7 to 12 cycles. TCRdb reprocessed the 5' RACE reads via MiXCR and lists one record per CDR3 protein. The table shows 750,000 to 850,000 distinct CDR3 sequences, with around 25% occurring only once. V was cut by 5 bases and J by 0 bases, with 10 bases left in between. The CDR3 runs to 14 residues. Germline V gene lookup returns CDR1 SGHTA and CDR2 FQGTGA. This clonotype was seen more than once but under ten times. Its target is unknown. A further study also used this sample, focusing on T cells of mothers and their children.

The sample taken for sequencing was blood. This TCR was recovered from a boy between 10 and 17 years old in good health. V and J are TRBV7-3 and TRBJ1-1; D gene ambiguous. CDR3 sequence reads: CASSPTAMNTEAFF. CDR3 DNA sequence: TGTGCCAGCAGCCCCACAGCGATGAACACTGAAGCTTTCTTT.